This T cell receptor (beta chain) was sequenced during a study of blood T cells in healthy people across ages. This clonotype has at least ten counts. Using a J-beta primer mix together with a sample-barcoded 5' primer, a second PCR was run for roughly 7 to 12 cycles. Sequencing yielded, for each sample, at least 2.5 million paired-end reads carrying CDR3. One entry per CDR3 protein, called by TCRdb with MiXCR from the 5' RACE reads. The sample has around 990,000 distinct CDR3 sequences, around two fifths seen once. V was shortened by 2 bases and J by 3 bases, with 14 bases between the two germline ends. The CDR3 is 15 residues long.

This receptor was obtained from a man aged 18 to 29 in good health. The sample consisted of blood. V gene TRBV12-3 or TRBV12-4 combines with J gene TRBJ2-7; D uncertain. CDR3: CASSLQAGLLYEQYF. CDR3 coding DNA: TGTGCCAGCAGTTTACAGGCCGGGCTCCTCTACGAGCAGTACTTC.